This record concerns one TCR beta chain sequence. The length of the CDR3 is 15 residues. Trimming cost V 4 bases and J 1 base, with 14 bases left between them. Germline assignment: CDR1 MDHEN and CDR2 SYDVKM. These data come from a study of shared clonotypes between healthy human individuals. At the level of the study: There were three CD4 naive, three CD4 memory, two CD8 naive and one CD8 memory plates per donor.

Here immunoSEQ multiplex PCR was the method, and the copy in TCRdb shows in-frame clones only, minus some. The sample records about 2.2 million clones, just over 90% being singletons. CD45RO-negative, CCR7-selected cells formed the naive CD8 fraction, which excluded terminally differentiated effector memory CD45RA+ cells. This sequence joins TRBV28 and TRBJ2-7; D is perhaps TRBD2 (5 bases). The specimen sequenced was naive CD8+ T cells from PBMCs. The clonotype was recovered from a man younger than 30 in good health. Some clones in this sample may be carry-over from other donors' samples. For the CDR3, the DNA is TGTGCCAGCAGTTACACCGGGATCTATTCCTACGAGCAGTACTTC. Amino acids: CASSYTGIYSYEQYF.